Presented here are 23 T cell receptor beta chains from one specimen sequenced in a study of blood T cells in healthy people across ages (dated by TCRdb to between 2015 and 2017). Libraries were built with 5' RACE. Sequenced on an Illumina HiSeq 2500. The second PCR ran for about 6 to 12 cycles and used a J-beta primer mix along with a sample-barcoded 5' primer. In TCRdb, the public reads were trimmed at Q25 with fastp and aligned with MiXCR, with productive beta chains retained. A single entry per CDR3 protein holds the most common genes and DNA from its merged rows. The sample table holds hundreds of thousands of distinct CDR3 sequences, of which approximately 59% were seen once. Of the sample, around 37% falls within the top ten clones. The sequenced material came from blood. The origin of the receptors is a man in his sixties in good health.

The V and J genes are TRBV29-1 and TRBJ1-1, with 7 nucleotides matching TRBD1. After removal of 5 bases from V and 4 bases from J, the junction contained 7 bases not matched to a gene. The CDR3 length is 13 residues. The V gene's germline CDR1 is SQVTM and CDR2 ANQGSEA. The DNA of the CDR3 is TGCAGCGTTCGGCGGGACAGAAGCACTGAAGCTTTCTTT. Residues: CSVRRDRSTEAFF.

Regarding this clonotype: Germline and junction disagree at one end, which may indicate a read error. The chain uses TRBV18 and TRBJ2-5; 8 nucleotides align to TRBD2. The CDR3 spans 15 residues. Looked up from germline, CDR1 is KGHSH and CDR2 is LQKENI. CDR3 sequence: CASSPKLADQETQHF. The CDR3 nucleotides are TGTGCCAGCTCACCCAAACTAGCGGACCAAGAGACCCAGCACTTC.

The rearrangement uses TRBV2 and TRBJ1-1, with D unclear. CDR1 is SNHLY and CDR2 is FYNNEI in the germline V gene. V was trimmed by 3 bases and J by 4 bases, leaving 12 bases between them. This CDR3 spans 14 amino acids. CDR3 sequence: CASSDPPGFTEAFF. Here the CDR3 DNA reads TGTGCCAGCAGTGATCCACCGGGTTTCACTGAAGCTTTCTTT.

This clonotype was seen ten or more times. The J gene is TRBJ1-2, the V gene TRBV29-1, with TRBD1 as a possible D gene (5 bases). V dropped 0 bases and J dropped 4 bases, with 12 bases sitting between them. Germline lookup yields CDR1 SQVTM and CDR2 ANQGSEA. CDR3 length: 14 residues. The CDR3 nucleotides read TGCAGCGTTGAAGAAGACAGCCAACGCTATGGCTACACCTTC. Residues: CSVEEDSQRYGYTF.

The chain links TRBV7-8 to TRBJ1-4, with a tentative D call TRBD1 (5 bases). Trimming cost V 2 bases and J 4 bases, with 11 bases left between them. CDR1 SGHVS and CDR2 FQNEAQ come from the germline V gene. This CDR3 is built from 15 residues. Written as DNA, the CDR3 is TGTGCCAGCAGCTTATGGCAGGGAAGTAATGAAAAACTGTTTTTT. Protein sequence: CASSLWQGSNEKLFF. Filled out from reference TRBV7-8 and TRBJ1-4, the complete variable domain reads GAGVSQSPRYKVAKRGQDVALRCDPISGHVSLFWYQQALGQGPEFLTYFQNEAQLDKSGLPSDRFFAERPEGSVSTLKIQRTQQEDSAVYLCASSLWQGSNEKLFFGSGTQLSVL.

As regards this clonotype: The junction departs from the called germline gene at one end, perhaps through a read error. The chain employs TRBV10-3 and TRBJ2-4, with 7 bases identical to TRBD1. The germline V gene has CDR1 ENHRY and CDR2 SYGVKD. The CDR3 has 15 residues. The CDR3 loop reads CAIGESTGQLNIQYF. CDR3 nucleotides: TGTGCCATCGGTGAGTCAACGGGACAGCTAAACATTCAGTACTTC.

The gene calls are TRBV2 and TRBJ1-5; TRBD1 agrees at 9 bases. The CDR3 sequence is 16 residues long. The V gene's germline CDR1 is SNHLY and CDR2 FYNNEI. The ends lost 4 bases at V and 4 bases at J; junction bases unmatched: 8. The CDR3 DNA sequence: TGTGCCAGCAGTGTTCAAACAGGGGGCGGGAATCAGCCCCAGCATTTT. Translating gives CASSVQTGGGNQPQHF. The whole variable domain, filled in from reference TRBV2 and TRBJ1-5, reads EPEVTQTPSHQVTQMGQEVILRCVPISNHLYFYWYRQILGQKVEFLVSFYNNEISEKSEIFDDQFSVERPDGSNFTLKIRSTKLEDSAMYFCASSVQTGGGNQPQHFGDGTRLSIL.

The chain uses TRBV7-9 and TRBJ2-1; 14 bases are a match to TRBD2. Losses at the gene ends were 4 bases for V and 15 bases for J; bases not matched to a gene: 11. The CDR3 length is 15 residues. The germline V gene has CDR1 SEHNR and CDR2 FQNEAQ (reference sequence). CDR3 nucleotide sequence: TGTGCCAGCAGCTCCGCGATTGGACTAGCGGGGGGTTGGTTCTTC. Translating gives CASSSAIGLAGGWFF. Drawing the rest from reference TRBV7-9 and TRBJ2-1, the complete variable domain is DTGVSQNPRHKITKRGQNVTFRCDPISEHNRLYWYRQTLGQGPEFLTYFQNEAQLEKSRLLSDRFSAERPKGSFSTLEIQRTEQGDSAMYLCASSSAIGLAGGWFFGPGTRLTVL.

V gene TRBV5-1 combines with J gene TRBJ2-4; D is perhaps TRBD2 (5 bases). Germline loops: CDR1 SGHRS, CDR2 YFSETQ. The germline V and J ends were trimmed by 0 bases and 13 bases, with 14 bases remaining between them. This CDR3 has 13 residues. The CDR3 loop reads CASSLEYGGWQYF. The CDR3 DNA reads as TGCGCCAGCAGCTTGGAGTACGGAGGATGGCAGTACTTC. Full variable domain (rest looked up from reference TRBV5-1 and TRBJ2-4): KAGVTQTPRYLIKTRGQQVTLSCSPISGHRSVSWYQQTPGQGLQFLFEYFSETQRNKGNFPGRFSGRQFSNSRSEMNVSTLELGDSALYLCASSLEYGGWQYFGAGTRLSVL.

This clonotype was recorded a few times. This chain joins TRBV6-1 and TRBJ1-4; D is unresolved. This CDR3 has 15 amino acids. Germline values: CDR1 MNHNS, CDR2 SASEGT. Trimming cost V 9 bases and J 3 bases, with 17 bases left between them. The chain's CDR3 is CASSSAAESNEKLFF. CDR3 nucleotide sequence: TGTGCCAGTAGCAGCGCGGCGGAATCTAATGAAAAACTGTTTTTT.

The genes are TRBV29-1 and TRBJ2-3; 9 bases are a match to TRBD2. Germline-derived CDR1 and CDR2 are SQVTM and ANQGSEA. J lost 0 bases, V lost 5 bases, and 15 bases had no gene match. The CDR3 consists of 18 residues. In DNA, the CDR3 is TGCAGCGTTCGGCGGGGTAGCGGGGGACCTACCAGCACAGATACGCAGTATTTT. The encoded protein is CSVRRGSGGPTSTDTQYF.

This chain connects TRBV18 to TRBJ2-1; D might be TRBD1 or TRBD2, each matching 5 bases. V lost 6 bases, J lost 8 bases, and 17 bases lay in between. Germline V CDR1 and CDR2: KGHSH, LQKENI. The CDR3 is 14 amino acids. The CDR3 sequence is CASSQRDRRDEQFF. The CDR3, as DNA: TGTGCCAGCTCTCAACGGGACCGTCGGGATGAGCAGTTCTTC.

This clonotype came up a few times. The V and J genes are TRBV9 and TRBJ1-2; possible D gene TRBD1, 5 bases. The CDR3 length is 13 residues. Trimming removed 4 bases from V and 1 base from J, with 8 bases in between. CDR1 is SGDLS, CDR2 YYNGEE, per germline. CDR3 protein: CASSPDINYGYTF. The CDR3, as DNA: TGTGCCAGCAGCCCGGACATTAACTATGGCTACACCTTC.

The chain has TRBV20-1 and TRBJ2-1; 16 positions agree with TRBD2. The length of the CDR3 is 16 residues. Germline V lookup: CDR1 DFQATT, CDR2 SNEGSKA (reference sequence). V was pared by 3 bases and J by 7 bases, with 6 bases of the junction left unmatched. The CDR3 loop reads CSASKGTSGGVNEQFF. CDR3 in DNA: TGCAGTGCTAGTAAAGGGACTAGCGGGGGGGTGAATGAGCAGTTCTTC.

The rearrangement uses TRBV12-3 or TRBV12-4 and TRBJ2-1; 9 bases fit TRBD2. V lost 5 bases to trimming and J lost 5 bases; unmatched junction nucleotides: 7. The CDR3 covers 15 residues. This CDR3 reads CASSPGGGDHNEQFF. DNA for the CDR3: TGTGCCAGCAGTCCCGGCGGGGGGGACCACAATGAGCAGTTCTTC.

V and J are TRBV11-2 and TRBJ2-5; TRBD1 agrees at 10 bases. CDR1 is SGHAT, CDR2 FQNNGV, per germline. J gave up 1 base and V 4 bases, and 12 bases lay outside the gene matches. CDR3 length: 18 residues. CDR3 residues: CASSSTPRTGGSQETQYF. CDR3 coding DNA: TGTGCCAGCAGCTCCACTCCCAGGACAGGGGGTAGCCAAGAGACCCAGTACTTC.

This clonotype was detected a few times. The CDR3 protein is CASSAQRETQYF. The CDR3 DNA is TGTGCCAGCAGCGCCCAACGGGAGACCCAGTACTTC. The V call is TRBV7-2, the J call TRBJ2-5; D gene unclear. The germline V gene has CDR1 SGHTA and CDR2 FQGNSA. CDR3 length equals 12 residues. Trimming removed 5 bases at V and 5 bases at J, with 9 bases between.

This sequence joins TRBV7-2 and TRBJ2-5; D remains ambiguous. Germline V lookup: CDR1 SGHTA, CDR2 FQGNSA. CDR3 length: 12 residues. The V gene lost 4 bases and the J gene lost 9 bases, with 12 bases spanning the gap. The CDR3 coding sequence is TGTGCCAGCAGCTCCTCGTCGGGTCCCCAGTACTTC. It is translated as CASSSSSGPQYF.

J is TRBJ1-6 and V is TRBV3-1; no definite D call. Trimming took off 1 base at V and 8 bases at J, with 9 bases between the two ends. The CDR3 sequence is 14 residues long. Per germline, CDR1 LGHDT and CDR2 YNNKEL (reference sequence). The CDR3 sequence: CASSQAPLDSPLHF. The CDR3 DNA sequence: TGTGCCAGCAGCCAAGCGCCATTAGATTCACCCCTCCACTTT.

This clonotype was counted between two and nine times. The chain couples TRBV7-8 to TRBJ1-1; the D gene is possibly TRBD1 (6 bases). Deletions cut 7 bases from V and 1 base from J, with 16 bases between. The CDR3 sequence is 15 residues long. CDR1 is SGHVS and CDR2 is FQNEAQ in the germline V gene. The CDR3 region has the DNA TGTGCCAGCATCCAACTGGCACAGGGGAACACTGAAGCTTTCTTT. It yields the protein CASIQLAQGNTEAFF.

The chain joins TRBV12-3 or TRBV12-4 to TRBJ2-7, with 10 bases identical to TRBD2. Gene TRBJ2-5 matches the end of the DNA better, so the J call may be wrong. CDR3 length equals 16 residues. The CDR3 is CASSPRLAGVGETQYF. The CDR3 bases are TGTGCCAGCAGCCCCCGGCTAGCGGGAGTAGGTGAGACCCAGTACTTC.

The chain has TRBV18 and TRBJ2-5; TRBD1 matches at 7 bases. This CDR3 has 14 residues. From germline, CDR1 is KGHSH and CDR2 LQKENI. The trim removed 3 bases at V and 11 bases at J, leaving 12 bases unmatched. In DNA form, the CDR3 reads TGTGCCAGCTCACCCGTCACAGGGGAGCATGAGCAGTACTTC. Translated: CASSPVTGEHEQYF.

The V gene is TRBV6-1, the J gene TRBJ2-2; no definite D call. V lost 6 bases, J lost 0 bases, and 8 bases lay in between. The CDR3 is made up of 14 amino acids. Germline CDR1 is MNHNS and CDR2 is SASEGT. CDR3 in DNA: TGTGCCAGCAGCCCCACAACGAACACCGGGGAGCTGTTTTTT. Amino acid sequence: CASSPTTNTGELFF.